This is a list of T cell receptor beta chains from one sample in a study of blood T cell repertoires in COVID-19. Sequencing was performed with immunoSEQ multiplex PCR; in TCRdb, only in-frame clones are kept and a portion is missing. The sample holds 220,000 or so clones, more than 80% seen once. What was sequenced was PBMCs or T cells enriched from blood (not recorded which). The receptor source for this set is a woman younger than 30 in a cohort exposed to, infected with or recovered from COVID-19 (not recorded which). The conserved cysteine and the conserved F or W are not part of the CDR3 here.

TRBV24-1	ATSDLEVSSYNEQF
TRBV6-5	ASSYDSSSGNTIY
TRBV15	ATSSGGRDAETQY
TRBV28	ASISGDRVNSPLH
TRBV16	ASSPRGRGGNTIY
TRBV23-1	ASSQRRRYRGYT
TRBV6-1	ASSDILAGTDTQY
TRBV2	ASIRQGGSGYT
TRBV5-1	ASSLSAGGNTGELF
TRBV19	ASSIGRTEAF
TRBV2	ATLGQGAWGSNYEQY
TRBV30	AWSVSENTQY
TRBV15	ATSRATGNSPLH
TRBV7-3	ASSSGQGGEAF
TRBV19	ASSPPRQGAKEQY
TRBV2	ASSEGQGGYT
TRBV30	AWSQLGTSGNEQF
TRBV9	ASSASQRGGYTDTQY
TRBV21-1	ASSKYPGQGNTEAF
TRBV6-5	ASRVGMNTEAF
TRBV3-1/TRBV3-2	ASSQGFSTQY
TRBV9	ASSVTGVNYGYT
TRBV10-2	ASRPGQGGSPLH
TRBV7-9	ASSRIRTGAVAEAF
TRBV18	ASSPDSNYGYT
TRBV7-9	ASRSNRLSGNTIY